Listed below are T cell receptor beta chains from one sample, sequenced in a study of cytomegalovirus exposure and HLA in healthy donors. This table comes from immunoSEQ multiplex PCR, and its TCRdb copy is limited to in-frame clones, with some not included. Its table lists 150,000 or so clones. What was sequenced was PBMCs. The receptors here all came from a woman in her forties or fifties in good health and CMV-seronegative. Each CDR3 is given with its conserved first and last residue. D genes are given only for firm matches.

J gene | D gene | V gene | CDR3 DNA | CDR3 protein
TRBJ1-2 | . | TRBV19 | TGTGCCAGTAAACTACAGGGATGGGATGGCTACACCTTC | CASKLQGWDGYTF
TRBJ2-3 | . | TRBV19 | TGTGCCAGTAGTATCGGTCGGTACTCAGGAGGGGATACGCAGTATTTT | CASSIGRYSGGDTQYF
TRBJ1-5 | . | TRBV5-8 | TGTGCCAGCAGCTCATTCGGTGGAGCCGGCAATCAGCCCCAGCATTTT | CASSSFGGAGNQPQHF
TRBJ2-1 | TRBD2 | TRBV7-9 | TGTGCCAGCAGCCGTTGGGCGGGAGGTAACAATGAGCAGTTCTTC | CASSRWAGGNNEQFF
TRBJ2-3 | . | TRBV29-1 | TGCAGCGTTGCTAGCGTGAAAACAGATACGCAGTATTTT | CSVASVKTDTQYF
TRBJ2-7 | . | TRBV7-9 | TGTGCCAGCAGCTCAGACAGATACGAGCAGTACTTC | CASSSDRYEQYF
TRBJ2-3 | TRBD2 | TRBV18 | TGTGCCAGCTCACCAGAGACAGGACTAGCGGGAGGGTCAGATACGCAGTATTTT | CASSPETGLAGGSDTQYF
TRBJ2-7 | TRBD2 | TRBV27 | TGTGCCAGCAGTTTAAATTTTCTAGCGGGGGACAACGAGCAGTACTTC | CASSLNFLAGDNEQYF
TRBJ1-1 | . | TRBV13 | TGTGCCAGCAGCTGGAGGGGGGGGAACACTGAAGCTTTCTTT | CASSWRGGNTEAFF
TRBJ1-2 | . | TRBV4-1 | TGCGCCAGCAGCCAAGAAACAGGGTATGCTAACTATGGCTACACCTTC | CASSQETGYANYGYTF
TRBJ1-2 | . | TRBV2 | TGTGCCAGCAGCGCAACAGGGCTCGGTGAAGGCTACACCTTC | CASSATGLGEGYTF
TRBJ1-3 | . | TRBV25-1 | TGTGCCAGCAGTGAAGAGGTCGACCTAAACACCATATATTTT | CASSEEVDLNTIYF
TRBJ1-2 | TRBD1 | TRBV9 | TGTGCCAGCAGCAGCCCGGGACAGTATGGCTACACCTTC | CASSSPGQYGYTF
TRBJ2-7 | . | TRBV28 | TGTGCCAGCAGTCCAAAGCACGGGCAGTACTTC | CASSPKHGQYF
TRBJ2-3 | . | TRBV19 | TGTGCCAGTAGTATCCAGGACAGCAGCACAGATACGCAGTATTTT | CASSIQDSSTDTQYF
TRBJ1-5 | . | TRBV29-1 | TGCAGCGTTTCGGGGGGGAACAATCAGCCCCAGCATTTT | CSVSGGNNQPQHF
TRBJ2-7 | . | TRBV19 | TGTGCCAGTAGTACACGCGGACTTGCTGGGTCCTACGAGCAGTACTTC | CASSTRGLAGSYEQYF
TRBJ2-3 | TRBD2 | TRBV5-6 | TGTGCCAGCAGCTTGTGGGGAGGGGCAGATACGCAGTATTTT | CASSLWGGADTQYF
TRBJ1-1 | . | TRBV5-1 | TGCGCCAGCAGCTTAACAGGGATGACTGAAGCTTTCTTT | CASSLTGMTEAFF
TRBJ2-1 | TRBD2 | TRBV19 | TGTGCCAGTAGTATCCCGGCGGGAGGGTCCTCTGAGCAGTTCTTC | CASSIPAGGSSEQFF
TRBJ2-5 | . | TRBV9 | TGTGCCAGCAGCGTAGGACAGTCGGAGACCCAGTACTTC | CASSVGQSETQYF
TRBJ2-7 | TRBD2 | TRBV5-5 | TGTGCCAGCAGCTTGGGACTAGCGGGAGCAGTCTACGAGCAGTACTTC | CASSLGLAGAVYEQYF
TRBJ2-3 | TRBD1 | TRBV9 | TGTGCCAGCAGCGTCTCTCTGACAGGGGAGGCAGATACGCAGTATTTT | CASSVSLTGEADTQYF
TRBJ2-6 | TRBD1 | TRBV9 | TGTGCCAGCAGCGTTACAGGGGCTGGGGCCAACGTCCTGACTTTC | CASSVTGAGANVLTF
TRBJ1-3 | TRBD1 | TRBV18 | TGTGCCAGCTCACCAACAGGGGAGGCAGTCTCTGGAAACACCATATATTTT | CASSPTGEAVSGNTIYF
TRBJ1-1 | TRBD1 | TRBV6-6 | TGTGCCAGCACCCTCCGGACAGGGGCGAACACTGAAGCTTTCTTT | CASTLRTGANTEAFF